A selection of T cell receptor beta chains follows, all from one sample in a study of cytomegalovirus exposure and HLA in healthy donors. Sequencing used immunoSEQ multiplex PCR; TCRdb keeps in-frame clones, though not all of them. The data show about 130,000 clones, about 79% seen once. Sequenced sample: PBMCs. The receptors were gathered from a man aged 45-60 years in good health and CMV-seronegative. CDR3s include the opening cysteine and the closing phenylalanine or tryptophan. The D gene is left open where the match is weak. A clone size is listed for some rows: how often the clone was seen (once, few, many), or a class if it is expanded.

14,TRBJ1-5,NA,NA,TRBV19,CASSRGLVGQPQHF,TGTGCCAGTAGTAGAGGGTTGGTGGGACAGCCCCAGCATTTT
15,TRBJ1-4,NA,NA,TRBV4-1,CASSQKGTIEEKLFF,TGCGCCAGCAGCCAGAAAGGGACAATAGAAGAAAAACTGTTTTTT
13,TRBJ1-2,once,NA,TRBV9,CASSVGRDYGYTF,TGTGCCAGCAGCGTAGGGAGGGATTATGGCTACACCTTC
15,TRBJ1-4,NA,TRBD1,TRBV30,CAWSPQQGAGEKLFF,TGTGCCTGGAGTCCCCAACAGGGGGCGGGTGAAAAACTGTTTTTT
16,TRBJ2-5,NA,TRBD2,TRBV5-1,CASSLASGGKQETQYF,TGCGCCAGCAGCTTGGCTAGCGGGGGGAAACAAGAGACCCAGTACTTC
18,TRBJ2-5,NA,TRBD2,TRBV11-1,CASSPSTSGGATGETQYF,TGTGCCAGCAGCCCTTCGACTAGCGGGGGGGCGACGGGAGAGACCCAGTACTTC
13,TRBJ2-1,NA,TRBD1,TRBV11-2,CATRQGSYNEQFF,TGTGCCACCCGACAGGGCTCCTACAATGAGCAGTTCTTC
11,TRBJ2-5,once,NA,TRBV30,CAWTGIETQYF,TGTGCCTGGACAGGGATAGAGACCCAGTACTTC
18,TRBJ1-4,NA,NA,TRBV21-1,CASSRASADRETNEKLFF,TGTGCCAGCAGCAGGGCAAGTGCTGACAGGGAAACTAATGAAAAACTGTTTTTT
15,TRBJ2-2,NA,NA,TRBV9,CASSSEGENTGELFF,TGTGCCAGCAGCAGTGAGGGGGAGAACACCGGGGAGCTGTTTTTT
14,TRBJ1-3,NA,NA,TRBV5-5,CASSLERNINTIYF,TGTGCCAGCAGCTTGGAGCGTAATATAAACACCATATATTTT
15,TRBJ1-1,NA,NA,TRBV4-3,CASSQEDGGNTEAFF,TGCGCCAGCAGCCAAGAAGACGGGGGGAACACTGAAGCTTTCTTT
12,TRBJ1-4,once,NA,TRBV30,CAWNRDTQKLFF,TGTGCCTGGAACCGGGACACGCAAAAACTGTTTTTT
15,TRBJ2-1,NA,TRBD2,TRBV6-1,CASSESGRGVYEQFF,TGTGCCAGCAGCGAGTCCGGGCGGGGGGTTTATGAGCAGTTCTTC
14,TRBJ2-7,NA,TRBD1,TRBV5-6,CASRRQGAPYEQYF,TGTGCCAGCAGGAGACAGGGGGCCCCCTACGAGCAGTACTTC
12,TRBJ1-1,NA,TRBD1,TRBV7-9,CASSPQGSEAFF,TGTGCCAGCAGCCCACAGGGGAGCGAAGCTTTCTTT
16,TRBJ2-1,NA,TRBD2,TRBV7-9,CASSLSLAGSYNEQFF,TGTGCCAGCAGCTTGAGCCTAGCGGGGTCCTACAATGAGCAGTTCTTC
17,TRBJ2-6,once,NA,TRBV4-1,CASSHRTDISGANVLTF,TGCGCCAGCAGCCACAGGACAGACATCTCTGGGGCCAACGTCCTGACTTTC
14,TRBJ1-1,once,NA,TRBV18,CASSPSAGNTEAFF,TGTGCCAGCTCACCATCGGCAGGGAACACTGAAGCTTTCTTT
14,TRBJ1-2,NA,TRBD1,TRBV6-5,CASKPTGSYYGYTF,TGTGCCAGCAAACCGACAGGGAGCTACTATGGCTACACCTTC
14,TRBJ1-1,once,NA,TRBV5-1,CASSPQGKNTEAFF,TGCGCCAGCAGCCCACAGGGCAAGAACACTGAAGCTTTCTTT
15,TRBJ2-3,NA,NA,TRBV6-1,CASRGGRIGQDTQYF,TGTGCCAGCAGGGGGGGGCGAATTGGACAAGATACGCAGTATTTT
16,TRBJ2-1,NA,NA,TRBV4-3,CASSQYRDLGVDEQFF,TGCGCCAGCAGCCAATACAGGGACCTCGGGGTCGATGAGCAGTTCTTC
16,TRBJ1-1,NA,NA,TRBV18,CASSPRQAVMNTEAFF,TGTGCCAGCTCACCACGCCAGGCCGTTATGAACACTGAAGCTTTCTTT
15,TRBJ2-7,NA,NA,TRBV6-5,CASSYKPEGAYEQYF,TGTGCCAGCAGTTACAAGCCAGAGGGGGCCTACGAGCAGTACTTC
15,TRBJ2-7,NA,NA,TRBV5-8,CASSLVGGGLDEQYF,TGTGCCAGCAGCCTAGTTGGGGGGGGCCTGGACGAGCAGTACTTC
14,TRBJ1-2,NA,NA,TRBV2,CASGVRGANYGYTF,TGTGCCAGCGGGGTTCGGGGGGCTAACTATGGCTACACCTTC
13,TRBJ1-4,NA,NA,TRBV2,CASERALNEKLFF,TGTGCCAGCGAGCGGGCGCTTAATGAAAAACTGTTTTTT
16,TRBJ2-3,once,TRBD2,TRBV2,CASSDRVGGAGDTQYF,TGTGCCAGCAGTGATCGGGTGGGAGGGGCCGGGGATACGCAGTATTTT